This T cell receptor beta chain was obtained from a study of patients with pleural tuberculosis (dated by TCRdb to 2014 to 2015). Sequencing was carried out with an Illumina Genome Analyzer IIx. TCRdb applied fastp at Q25 and MiXCR to the public reads, then kept only in-frame beta chains. Every entry covers one CDR3 protein and lists the most common genes and DNA from its rows. The sample table holds 29,000 or so distinct CDR3 sequences, of which about a sixth were seen once. Of the sample, 3.5% is held by the ten largest clones. V and J are truncated by 6 bases and 7 bases respectively, leaving an intervening sequence of 13 bases. CDR1 and CDR2 (SNHLY, FYNNEI) derive from the germline V gene. The CDR3 covers 13 residues, taking in both the cysteine and the phenylalanine. This entry keeps only the CDR3 DNA: 39 bases, framed from base 1. Concerning this clonotype itself: No antigen is known for it. Per-nucleotide qualities are absent, and no much larger clonotype sits a single base away.

The chain is made from TRBV2 and TRBJ1-5; tentative D gene TRBD1, with 5 bases matching. Specimen: peripheral blood. This TCR derives from a human donor with pleural tuberculosis. The DNA sequence is given as TGTGCCAGCAGGGGGGGTTACAACCAGCCCCAGCATTTT. It translates as CASRGGYNQPQHF.